The 4 T cell receptor beta chains listed next were all sequenced from one sample in a study of blood T cell repertoires in COVID-19. TCRdb's table, derived via immunoSEQ multiplex PCR, lists solely in-frame clones and lacks some. Of tens of thousands of clones in the sample, more than 75% were seen once. Specimen: peripheral blood. The receptors were gathered from a human donor in a cohort sampled during active COVID-19.

The chain uses TRBV10-3 and TRBJ2-2, with TRBD1 matching 9 bases. CDR3 length: 17 residues. Germline-derived CDR1 and CDR2 are ENHRY and SYGVKD. V shed 6 bases, J shed 5 bases, and the junction held 13 bases outside the gene matches. In DNA, the CDR3 is TGTGCCATCAGGAAAACCTTACAGGGGGCGGGGACCGGGGAGCTGTTTTTT. Translation: CAIRKTLQGAGTGELFF.

The chain recombines TRBV6-2 or TRBV6-3 with TRBJ1-2, with D tentatively TRBD1 (6 bases). V lost 4 bases, J lost 8 bases, and 23 bases lay in between. From germline, CDR1 is MNHEY and CDR2 SVGEGT. The CDR3 is made up of 16 amino acids. CDR3 protein: CASSWDESGGARGYTF. CDR3 in DNA: TGTGCCAGCAGTTGGGATGAATCTGGGGGGGCGCGAGGCTACACCTTC.

The rearrangement uses TRBV6-6 and TRBJ1-3, with D tentatively TRBD1 (6 bases). The CDR3 covers 16 residues. Trimming took off 5 bases at V and 0 bases at J, with 14 bases between the two ends. Per the germline V gene, CDR1 is MNHNY and CDR2 is SVGAGI (reference sequence). CDR3 residues: CASSTGFLSSGNTIYF. The CDR3 region has the DNA TGTGCCAGCAGTACAGGGTTCCTGAGCTCTGGAAACACCATATATTTT.

V gene TRBV28 combines with J gene TRBJ1-2, with a weak D call TRBD1 (6 bases). CDR3 length: 13 residues. Germline loops: CDR1 MDHEN, CDR2 SYDVKM. The ends were cut back, 5 bases at V and 0 bases at J, with 7 bases in the middle. The CDR3 sequence is CASSRTANYGYTF. CDR3 coding DNA: TGTGCCAGCAGTCGGACAGCTAACTATGGCTACACCTTC.